These 7 T cell receptor beta chains were sequenced from one sample in a study of shared clonotypes between healthy human individuals. Sequencing used immunoSEQ multiplex PCR; TCRdb keeps in-frame clones, though not all of them. This sample has hundreds of thousands of clones; 79% occur once, and the top ten carry roughly an eighth. The sample taken for sequencing was PBMCs. These receptors were obtained from a woman aged 35 to 49 in good health. Some clones in this sample may be carry-over from other donors' samples.

This clone appeared a few times. The gene calls are TRBV4-2 and TRBJ1-5, with TRBD1 identical over 7 bases. Germline CDR1 LGHNA, CDR2 YNFKEQ. V lost 1 base and J lost 6; bases outside the gene matches: 6. This CDR3 has 15 amino acids. In DNA, the CDR3 is TGTGCCAGCAGCCAAGTTGGGGACAGTTTTCAGCCCCAGCATTTT. Protein: CASSQVGDSFQPQHF.

The chain uses TRBV4-2 and TRBJ2-2; 9 bases fit TRBD2. Germline V gene data show CDR1 as LGHNA and CDR2 as YNFKEQ. The junction had 10 bases not matched to a gene; V was cut back by 3 bases and J by 8 bases. The CDR3 contains 16 residues. The DNA of the CDR3 is TGTGCCAGCAGCCACCCTGAGCGGGAGGATGGGGGGGAGCTGTTTTTT. Translated: CASSHPEREDGGELFF.

The CDR3 DNA reads as TGTGCCAGCAGTTATCGACAGTACTATGGCTACACCTTC. The encoded protein is CASSYRQYYGYTF. The J gene is TRBJ1-2, the V gene TRBV6-5; D might be TRBD1 (5 bases). The CDR3 length is 13 residues. Trimming cost V 3 bases and J 3 bases, with 8 bases left between them. Germline CDR1 reads MNHEY; CDR2 reads SVGAGI.

This clone was counted ten times or more. The genes are TRBV9 and TRBJ2-2; tentatively, D is TRBD2 (5 bases). Germline V gene lookup returns CDR1 SGDLS and CDR2 YYNGEE. Trimming cost V 0 bases and J 7 bases, with 19 bases left between them. CDR3 size: 17 residues. DNA for the CDR3: TGTGCCAGCAGCGTAGAAGGTGGACTCCGAGAGGGCGGGGAGCTGTTTTTT. Translation: CASSVEGGLREGGELFF.

This clone occurred once. V and J are TRBV29-1 and TRBJ2-1; 7 bases match TRBD2. V was pared by 7 bases and J by 11 bases, with 11 bases of the junction left unmatched. CDR1 SQVTM and CDR2 ANQGSEA come from the germline V gene. This CDR3 is 12 amino acids long. In nucleotides, the CDR3 is TGCAGCGCTACGGGCGGGAGAGTAAAGCAGTTCTTC. Encoded protein: CSATGGRVKQFF.

This clone occurred a few times. The DNA for the CDR3 is TGTGCCAGCAAAACTGCTAATGAAAAACTGTTTTTT. Translated, it gives CASKTANEKLFF. V gene TRBV27 combines with J gene TRBJ1-4; D is uncertain. Germline CDR1 MNHEY, CDR2 SMNVEV (reference sequence). Between the trimmed V and J ends, which lost 7 bases and 3 bases, there was a span of 6 bases. The CDR3 totals 12 residues.

The chain joins TRBV30 to TRBJ2-5; 13 nucleotides line up with TRBD2. This CDR3 spans 11 amino acids. Germline CDR1 GTSNPN, CDR2 SVGIG (reference sequence). The J segment lost 9 bases and the V segment lost 8 bases, leaving 3 bases of the junction unmatched. CDR3 nucleotide sequence: TGTGCCCAAACTAGCGGGAGGGCCCAGTACTTC. Protein product: CAQTSGRAQYF.